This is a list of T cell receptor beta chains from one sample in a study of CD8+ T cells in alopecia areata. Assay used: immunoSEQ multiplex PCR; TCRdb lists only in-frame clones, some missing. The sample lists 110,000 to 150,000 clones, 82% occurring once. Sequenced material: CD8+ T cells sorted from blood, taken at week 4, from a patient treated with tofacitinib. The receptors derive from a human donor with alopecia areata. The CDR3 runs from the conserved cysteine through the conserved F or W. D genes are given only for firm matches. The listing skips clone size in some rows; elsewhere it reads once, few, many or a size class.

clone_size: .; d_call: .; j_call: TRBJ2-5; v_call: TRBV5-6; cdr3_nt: TGTGCCAGCAGCTTGGCAACAGGGACAAAGGAGACCCAGTACTTC; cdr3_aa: CASSLATGTKETQYF
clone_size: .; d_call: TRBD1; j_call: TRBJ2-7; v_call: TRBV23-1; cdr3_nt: TGCGCCAGCAAGAGGACAGGGGACAACGAGCAGTACTTC; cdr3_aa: CASKRTGDNEQYF
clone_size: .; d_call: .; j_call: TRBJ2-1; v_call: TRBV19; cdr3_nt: TGTGCCAGTAGTATTGTATCGGGGAATGAGCAGTTCTTC; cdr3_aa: CASSIVSGNEQFF
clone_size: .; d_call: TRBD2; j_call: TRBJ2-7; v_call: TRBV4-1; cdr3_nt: TGCGCCAGCAGCCAAGATGGGGGGGTCCCCTACGAGCAGTACTTC; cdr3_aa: CASSQDGGVPYEQYF
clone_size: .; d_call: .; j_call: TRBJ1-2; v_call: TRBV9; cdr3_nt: TGTGCCAGCAGCGGAACGACAGGTAGTGGCTACACCTTC; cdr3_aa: CASSGTTGSGYTF
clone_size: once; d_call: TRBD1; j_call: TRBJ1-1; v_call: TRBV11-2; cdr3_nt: TGTGCCAGCAGCGATAGGGACAGGGGGAACGCTGAAGCTTTCTTT; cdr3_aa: CASSDRDRGNAEAFF
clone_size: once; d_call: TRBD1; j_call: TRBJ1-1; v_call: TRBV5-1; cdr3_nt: TGCGCCAGCAACCAGGGGGGAGCCGGACAGGGTAAGGACACTGAAGCTTTCTTT; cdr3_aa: CASNQGGAGQGKDTEAFF
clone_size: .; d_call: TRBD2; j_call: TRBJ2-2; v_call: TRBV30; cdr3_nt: TGTGCCTGGAGTGTAGAAGGGATGGGACTACTAGCCGGGGAGCTGTTTTTT; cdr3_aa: CAWSVEGMGLLAGELFF
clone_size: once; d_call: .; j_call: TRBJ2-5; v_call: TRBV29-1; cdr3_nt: TGCAGCGTGGGACTCGGAGAAGAGACCCAGTACTTC; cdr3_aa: CSVGLGEETQYF
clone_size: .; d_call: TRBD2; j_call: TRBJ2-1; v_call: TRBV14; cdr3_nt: TGTGCCAGCAGCCAATCCCGGGGACTAGCGGGGGCCTCCTACAATGAGCAGTTCTTC; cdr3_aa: CASSQSRGLAGASYNEQFF
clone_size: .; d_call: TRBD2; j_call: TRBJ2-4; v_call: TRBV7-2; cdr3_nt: TGTGCCAGCAGCTTAGTGGCAGCGGGGGGGCCGTGGGCCAAAAACATTCAGTACTTC; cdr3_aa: CASSLVAAGGPWAKNIQYF
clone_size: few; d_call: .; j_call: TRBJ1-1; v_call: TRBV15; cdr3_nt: TGTGCCACCAGCGAGGCTATGAACACTGAAGCTTTCTTT; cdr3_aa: CATSEAMNTEAFF
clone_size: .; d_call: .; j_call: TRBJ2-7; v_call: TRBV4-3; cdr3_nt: TGCGCCAGCAGCCAAGATGGGCCCAAGCAGTACTTC; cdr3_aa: CASSQDGPKQYF
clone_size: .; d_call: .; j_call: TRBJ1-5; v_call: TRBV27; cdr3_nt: TGTGCCAGCAGTCTTTGGGGAGATAGCAATCAGCCCCAGCATTTT; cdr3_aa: CASSLWGDSNQPQHF
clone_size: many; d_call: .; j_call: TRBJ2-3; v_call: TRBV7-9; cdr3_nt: TGTGCCAGCAGCTTTACAGGGGGGGGCACAGATACGCAGTATTTT; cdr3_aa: CASSFTGGGTDTQYF
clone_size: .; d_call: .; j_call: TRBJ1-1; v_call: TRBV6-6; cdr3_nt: TGTGCCAGCAGTTACGGCGGCCCCAACACTGAAGCTTTCTTT; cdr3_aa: CASSYGGPNTEAFF
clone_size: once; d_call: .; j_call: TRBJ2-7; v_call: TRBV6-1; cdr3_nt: TGTGCCACCCTGGACATTTCCTACGAGCAGTACTTC; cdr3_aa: CATLDISYEQYF
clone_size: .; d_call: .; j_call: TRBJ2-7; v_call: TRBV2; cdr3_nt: TGTGCCAGCAGTGATACAGGGTGGACTACCTACGAGCAGTACTTC; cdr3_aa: CASSDTGWTTYEQYF
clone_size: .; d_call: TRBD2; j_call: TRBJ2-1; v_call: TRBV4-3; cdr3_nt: TGCGCCCAGCAACCCCCGGGACTAGCGTGGAATGAGCAGTTCTTC; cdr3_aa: CAQQPPGLAWNEQFF
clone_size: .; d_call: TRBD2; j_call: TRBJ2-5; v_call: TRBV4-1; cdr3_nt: TGCGCCAGCAGCTCAACCGGAGGTAGCGGGGACCCCTCGGTGGACCAGTACTTC; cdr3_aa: CASSSTGGSGDPSVDQYF
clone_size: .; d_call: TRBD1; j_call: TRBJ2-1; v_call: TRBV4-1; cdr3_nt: TGCGCCAGCAGCCTCGGGACAGGGGTGAAGTACAATGAGCAGTTCTTC; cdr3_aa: CASSLGTGVKYNEQFF
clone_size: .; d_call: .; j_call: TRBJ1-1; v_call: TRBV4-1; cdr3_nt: TGCGCCAGCAGCCAAGATCTTGCGGCCAGGAGCACTGAAGCTTTCTTT; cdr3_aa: CASSQDLAARSTEAFF
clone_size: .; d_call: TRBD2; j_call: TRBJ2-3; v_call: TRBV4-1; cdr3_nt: TGCGCCAGCAGTTTAGCGGGAGGGGCAGATACGCAGTATTTT; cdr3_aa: CASSLAGGADTQYF
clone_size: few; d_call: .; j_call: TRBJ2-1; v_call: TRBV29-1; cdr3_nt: TGCAGCGTTGTTGGCTATGAGCAGTTCTTC; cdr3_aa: CSVVGYEQFF
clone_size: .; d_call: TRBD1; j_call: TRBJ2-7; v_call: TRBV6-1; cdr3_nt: TGTGCCAGCAGAGCCGGGACAGGGTACGACGAGCAGTACTTC; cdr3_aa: CASRAGTGYDEQYF